The clone carrying this TCR beta chain was found a few times. No antigen is known for it. Expressed TCRB transcripts were sequenced because the entire RNA isolate underwent reverse transcription. Naive, central memory and regulatory T cell samples came to a mean of around 3.5 million reads. Produced via immunoSEQ multiplex PCR; TCRdb's table is partial and in-frame only. The data hold 200,000 to 250,000 clones, with over 11% observed a single time. This record comes from a study of beta chain features in type 1 diabetes. Study overall: Patient and healthy donor groups were alike in age, gender and cell yields. Points from the study as a whole: Sequencing from cDNA could over-represent high-TCR-expressing cells. All four CD4+ subsets of Type 1 diabetes patients contained TCRB CDR3s that were moderately but significantly shorter. In comparison with healthy donors, patients had naive, central memory and Treg TCRB repertoires that appeared more similar.

The CDR3 runs 14 residues. The germline gives CDR1 SEHNR, CDR2 FQNEAQ (reference sequence). Trimming stripped 5 bases from V and 3 bases from J, with 13 bases between. This TCR came from a man aged 25 to 40 with type 1 diabetes. The chain carries TRBV7-9 and TRBJ1-2; TRBD1 is a possible D gene (5 bases). The sequencing sample was made of naive CD4+ T cells from blood. CDR3 amino acids: CASSRGGEDYGYTF. The CDR3 DNA reads as TGTGCCAGCAGCCGGGGAGGGGAAGACTATGGCTACACCTTC. The full variable domain, rest sourced from reference TRBV7-9 and TRBJ1-2, is DTGVSQNPRHKITKRGQNVTFRCDPISEHNRLYWYRQTLGQGPEFLTYFQNEAQLEKSRLLSDRFSAERPKGSFSTLEIQRTEQGDSAMYLCASSRGGEDYGYTFGSGTRLTVV.